The clone carrying this T cell receptor (beta chain) appeared once. Antigen: not known. Sequencing used cDNA as its template, made by extracting RNA and reverse transcribing it. Method: immunoSEQ multiplex PCR; TCRdb's copy keeps in-frame clones and lacks some. The sample lists 200,000 to 250,000 clones, about two fifths occurring once. This sample stems from a study of CD8+ T cells in alopecia areata. This CDR3 contains 11 residues. V lost 3 bases and J lost 13, with 10 bases in between. The V gene's germline CDR1 is MNHNS and CDR2 SASEGT. Sample treatment: oral pan-JAK inhibitor, 5-10 mg twice daily. Those with alopecia areata gave lesional scalp punch biopsies and peripheral blood. General study findings and limits: Uncertainty about whether baseline CD8+ expansion is linked to response remains, with one nonresponder.

The V gene is TRBV6-1, the J gene TRBJ2-1; possibly TRBD1 for D (5 bases). The TCR sequence derives from a human donor with alopecia areata. The specimen comprised CD4+ T cells sorted from blood, sampled at week 34, from a patient treated with tofacitinib. The CDR3 here is CASSEQGDQFF. CDR3 sequence (DNA): TGTGCCAGCAGTGAGCAGGGTGATCAGTTCTTC.